What follows describes a single T cell receptor beta chain. What it recognizes is unknown. These data originate in a study of OX40 agonist ivuxolimab in advanced cancers. General study results and limits: Expanded peripheral T cell antigen specificity was not determined.

Germline V gives CDR1 MDHEN, CDR2 SYDVKM. V lost 3 bases, J lost 7 bases, and 9 bases lay in between. The CDR3 is made up of 12 amino acids. Here immunoSEQ multiplex PCR was the method, and the copy in TCRdb shows in-frame clones only, minus some. The sample has fewer than 50,000 clones; around 90% are singletons. The sample was CD4+ or CD8+ T cells sorted from blood, taken in a trial of the OX40 agonist ivuxolimab. V is TRBV28 and J is TRBJ1-2; D possibly corresponds to TRBD1 (5 bases). This TCR was sampled from an adult with an advanced solid tumor such as melanoma, head and neck, liver or kidney cancer. CDR3 loop: CASSFPGPGYTF. CDR3 sequence (DNA): TGTGCCAGCAGTTTTCCAGGGCCTGGCTACACCTTC.